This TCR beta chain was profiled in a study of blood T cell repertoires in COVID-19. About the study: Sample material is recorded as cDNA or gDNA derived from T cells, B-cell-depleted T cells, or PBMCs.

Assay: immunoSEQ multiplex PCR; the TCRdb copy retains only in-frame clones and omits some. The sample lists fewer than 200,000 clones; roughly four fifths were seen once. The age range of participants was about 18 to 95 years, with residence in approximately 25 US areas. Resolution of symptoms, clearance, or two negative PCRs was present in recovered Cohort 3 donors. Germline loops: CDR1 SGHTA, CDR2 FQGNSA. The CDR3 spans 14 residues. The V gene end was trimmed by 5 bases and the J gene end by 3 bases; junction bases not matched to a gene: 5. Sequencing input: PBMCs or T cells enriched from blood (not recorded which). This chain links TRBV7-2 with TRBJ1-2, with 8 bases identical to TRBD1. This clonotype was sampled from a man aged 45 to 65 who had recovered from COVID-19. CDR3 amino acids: CASSPDRDYYGYTF. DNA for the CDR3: TGTGCCAGCAGCCCGGACAGGGATTACTATGGCTACACCTTC.